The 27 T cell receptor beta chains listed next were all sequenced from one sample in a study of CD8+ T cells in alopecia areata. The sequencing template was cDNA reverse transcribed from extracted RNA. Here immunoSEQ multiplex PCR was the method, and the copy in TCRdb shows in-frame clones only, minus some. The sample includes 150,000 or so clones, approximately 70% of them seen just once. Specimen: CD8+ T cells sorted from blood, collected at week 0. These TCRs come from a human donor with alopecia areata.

The CDR3 is CASSFGTEQYF. For the CDR3, the DNA is TGCGCCAGCAGCTTCGGGACAGAGCAGTACTTC. V and J are TRBV5-1 and TRBJ2-7, with D perhaps matching TRBD1 (6 bases). The CDR3 has 11 amino acids. Trimming removed 2 bases from V and 7 bases from J, with 7 bases in between. Germline-derived CDR1 and CDR2 are SGHRS and YFSETQ.

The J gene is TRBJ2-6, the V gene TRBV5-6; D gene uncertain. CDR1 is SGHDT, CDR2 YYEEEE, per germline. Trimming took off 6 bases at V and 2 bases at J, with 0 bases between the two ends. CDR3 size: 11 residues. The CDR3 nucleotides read TGTGCCAGCACTGGGGCCAACGTCCTGACTTTC. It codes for CASTGANVLTF.

The CDR3 DNA reads TGTGCCAGCAGTTTTACTGTCTCGGTAACAGATGGCTACACCTTC. It yields the protein CASSFTVSVTDGYTF. The chain has TRBV27 and TRBJ1-2; D remains unclear. V was trimmed by 3 bases and J by 6 bases, leaving 17 bases between them. The germline gives CDR1 MNHEY, CDR2 SMNVEV (reference sequence). This CDR3 has 15 residues.

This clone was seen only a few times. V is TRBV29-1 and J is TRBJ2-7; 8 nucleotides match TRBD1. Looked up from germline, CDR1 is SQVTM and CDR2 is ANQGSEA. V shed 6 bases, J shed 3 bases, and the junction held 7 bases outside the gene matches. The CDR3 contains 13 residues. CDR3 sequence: CSVETGADYEQYF. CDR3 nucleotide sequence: TGCAGCGTCGAGACAGGGGCAGACTACGAGCAGTACTTC.

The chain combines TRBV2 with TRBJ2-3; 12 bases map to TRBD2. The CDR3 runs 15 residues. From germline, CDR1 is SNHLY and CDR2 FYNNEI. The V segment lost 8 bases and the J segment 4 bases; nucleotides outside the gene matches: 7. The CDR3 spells CASLRTSGVADTQYF. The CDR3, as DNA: TGTGCCAGCCTTAGGACTAGCGGGGTCGCAGATACGCAGTATTTT.

The CDR3 nucleotides are TGTGCCTGGATTTTGAAATCGGGCTCTGGCTACACCTTC. It specifies CAWILKSGSGYTF. The chain couples TRBV30 to TRBJ1-2; D remains ambiguous. Trimming removed 4 bases at V and 7 bases at J, with 16 bases between. This CDR3 spans 13 amino acids. Per the germline V gene, CDR1 is GTSNPN and CDR2 is SVGIG (reference sequence).

The CDR3 protein is CASHWGNGDYEQYF. The CDR3 DNA is TGCGCCAGCCACTGGGGAAATGGGGATTACGAGCAGTACTTC. The V call is TRBV5-1, the J call TRBJ2-7; D uncertain. Trimming removed 7 bases from V and 4 bases from J, with 18 bases in between. Germline-derived CDR1 and CDR2 are SGHRS and YFSETQ. This CDR3 is 14 amino acids long.

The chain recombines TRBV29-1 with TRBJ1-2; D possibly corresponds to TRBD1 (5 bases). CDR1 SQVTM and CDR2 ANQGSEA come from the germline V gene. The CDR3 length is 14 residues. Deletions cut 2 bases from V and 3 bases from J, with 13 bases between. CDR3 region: CSVETGQPDYGYTF. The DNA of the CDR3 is TGCAGCGTTGAAACCGGACAACCCGACTATGGCTACACCTTC.

CDR3 sequence reads: CASSFGGGAGEQYF. The CDR3 DNA is TGTGCCAGCAGCTTCGGCGGGGGGGCGGGCGAGCAGTACTTC. This chain uses TRBV5-4 with TRBJ2-5; 9 nucleotides align to TRBD2. The end of the DNA aligns better with TRBJ2-7, so the J call may be wrong. Germline V CDR1 and CDR2: SGHNT, YYREEE (reference sequence). The length of the CDR3 is 14 residues.

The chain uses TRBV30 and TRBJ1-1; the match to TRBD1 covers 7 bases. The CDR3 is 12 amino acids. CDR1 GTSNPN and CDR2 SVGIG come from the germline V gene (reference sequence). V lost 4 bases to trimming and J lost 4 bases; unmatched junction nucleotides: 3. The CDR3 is CAWTPGGTEAFF. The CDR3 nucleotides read TGTGCCTGGACGCCAGGGGGCACTGAAGCTTTCTTT.

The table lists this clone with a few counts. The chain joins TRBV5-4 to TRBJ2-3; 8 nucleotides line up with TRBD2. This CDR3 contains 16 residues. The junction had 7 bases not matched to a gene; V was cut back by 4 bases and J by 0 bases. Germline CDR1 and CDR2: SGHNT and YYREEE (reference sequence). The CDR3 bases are TGTGCCAGCAGCGGAAGCCTAGCGGGCAGCACAGATACGCAGTATTTT. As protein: CASSGSLAGSTDTQYF.

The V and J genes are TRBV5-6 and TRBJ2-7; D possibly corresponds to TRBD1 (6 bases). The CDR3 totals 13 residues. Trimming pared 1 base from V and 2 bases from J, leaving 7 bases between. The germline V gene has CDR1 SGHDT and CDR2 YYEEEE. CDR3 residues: CASSLSGAYEQYF. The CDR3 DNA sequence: TGTGCCAGCAGCTTGTCAGGGGCCTACGAGCAGTACTTC.

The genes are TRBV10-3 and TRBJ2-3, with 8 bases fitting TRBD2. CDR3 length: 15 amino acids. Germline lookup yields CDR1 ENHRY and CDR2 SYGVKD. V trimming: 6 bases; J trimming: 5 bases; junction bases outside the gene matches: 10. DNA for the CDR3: TGTGCCATCAGGAACACGGGGGGGCCCGGAGATACGCAGTATTTT. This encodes CAIRNTGGPGDTQYF.

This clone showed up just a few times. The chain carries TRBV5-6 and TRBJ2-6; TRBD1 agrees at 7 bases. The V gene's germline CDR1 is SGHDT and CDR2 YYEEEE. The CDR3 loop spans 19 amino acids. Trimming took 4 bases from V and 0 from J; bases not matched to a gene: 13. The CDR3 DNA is TGTGCCAGCAGCGATCCTACAGGGGACAGCAGCTCTGGGGCCAACGTCCTGACTTTC. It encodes CASSDPTGDSSSGANVLTF.

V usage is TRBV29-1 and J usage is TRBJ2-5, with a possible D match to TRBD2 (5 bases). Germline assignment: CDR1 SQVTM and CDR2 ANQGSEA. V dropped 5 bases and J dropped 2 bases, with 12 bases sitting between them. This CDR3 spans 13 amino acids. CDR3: CSVLRVAQETQYF. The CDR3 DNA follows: TGCAGCGTTTTGAGGGTTGCGCAAGAGACCCAGTACTTC.

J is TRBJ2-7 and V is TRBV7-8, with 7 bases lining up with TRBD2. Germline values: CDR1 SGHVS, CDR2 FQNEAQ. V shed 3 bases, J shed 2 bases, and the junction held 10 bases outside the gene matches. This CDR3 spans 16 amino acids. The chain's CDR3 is CASSLEAGIQTYEQYF. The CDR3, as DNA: TGTGCCAGCAGCTTGGAAGCGGGGATTCAGACCTACGAGCAGTACTTC.

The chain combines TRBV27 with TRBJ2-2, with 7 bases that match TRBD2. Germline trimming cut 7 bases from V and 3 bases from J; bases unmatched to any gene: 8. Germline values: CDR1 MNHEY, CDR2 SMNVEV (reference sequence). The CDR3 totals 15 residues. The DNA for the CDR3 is TGTGCCAGCATCAAGAGCGGGGCCCACACCGGGGAGCTGTTTTTT. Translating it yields CASIKSGAHTGELFF.

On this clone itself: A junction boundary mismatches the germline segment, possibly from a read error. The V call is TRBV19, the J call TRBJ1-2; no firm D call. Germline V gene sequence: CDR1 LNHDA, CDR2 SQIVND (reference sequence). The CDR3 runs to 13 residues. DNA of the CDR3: TGTGCCAGTAGTACCCAGGTTAACTATGGCTGCACCTTC. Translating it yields CASSTQVNYGCTF.

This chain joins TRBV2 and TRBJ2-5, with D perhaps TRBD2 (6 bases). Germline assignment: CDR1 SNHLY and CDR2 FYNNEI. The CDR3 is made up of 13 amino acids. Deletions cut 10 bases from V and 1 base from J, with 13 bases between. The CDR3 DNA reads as TGTGCCAAAGGGAGGACAAGCCAAGAGACCCAGTACTTC. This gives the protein CAKGRTSQETQYF.

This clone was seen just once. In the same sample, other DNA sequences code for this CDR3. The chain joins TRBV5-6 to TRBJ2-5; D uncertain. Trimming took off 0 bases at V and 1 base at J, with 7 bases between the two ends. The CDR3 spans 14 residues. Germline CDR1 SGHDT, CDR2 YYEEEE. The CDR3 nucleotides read TGTGCCAGCAGCTTGGGGCAGATCCAAGAGACCCAGTACTTC. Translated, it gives CASSLGQIQETQYF.

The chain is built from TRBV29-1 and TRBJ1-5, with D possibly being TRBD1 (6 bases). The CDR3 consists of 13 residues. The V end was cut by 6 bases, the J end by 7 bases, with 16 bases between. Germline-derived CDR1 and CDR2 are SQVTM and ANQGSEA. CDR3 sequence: CSVTTGKGQPQHF. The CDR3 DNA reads TGCAGCGTGACTACAGGGAAGGGGCAGCCCCAGCATTTT.

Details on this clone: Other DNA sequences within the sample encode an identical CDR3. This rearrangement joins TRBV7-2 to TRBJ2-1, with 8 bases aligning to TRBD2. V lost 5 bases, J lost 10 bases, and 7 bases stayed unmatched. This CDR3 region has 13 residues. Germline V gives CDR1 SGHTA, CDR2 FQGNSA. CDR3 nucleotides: TGTGCCAGCAGCGCCTTACTAGCGGACGAGCAGTTCTTC. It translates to CASSALLADEQFF.

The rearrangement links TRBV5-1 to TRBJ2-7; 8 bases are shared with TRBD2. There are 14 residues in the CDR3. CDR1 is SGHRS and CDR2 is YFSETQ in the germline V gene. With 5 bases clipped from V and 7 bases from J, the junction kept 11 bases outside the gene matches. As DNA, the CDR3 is TGCGCCAGCAGTTTAAGCGGGGGTTCCGGGGAGCAGTACTTC. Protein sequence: CASSLSGGSGEQYF.

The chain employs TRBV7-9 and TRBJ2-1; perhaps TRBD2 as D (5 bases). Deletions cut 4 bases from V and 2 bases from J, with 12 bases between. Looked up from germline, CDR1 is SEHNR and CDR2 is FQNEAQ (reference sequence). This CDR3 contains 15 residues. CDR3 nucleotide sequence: TGTGCCAGCAGCTCTTCGCGGGTCCCCTACAATGAGCAGTTCTTC. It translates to CASSSSRVPYNEQFF.

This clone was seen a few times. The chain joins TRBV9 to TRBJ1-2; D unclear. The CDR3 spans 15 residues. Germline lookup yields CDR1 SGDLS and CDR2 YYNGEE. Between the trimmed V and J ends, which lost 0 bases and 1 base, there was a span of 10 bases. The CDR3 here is CASSVGRTDNYGYTF. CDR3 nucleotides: TGTGCCAGCAGCGTAGGTCGAACGGATAACTATGGCTACACCTTC.

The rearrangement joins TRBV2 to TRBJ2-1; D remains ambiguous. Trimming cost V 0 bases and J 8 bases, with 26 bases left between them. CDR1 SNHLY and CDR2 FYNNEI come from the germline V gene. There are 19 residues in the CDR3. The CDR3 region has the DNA TGTGCCAGCAGTGAAGCGCTTCTCGTGAACAGAGACCTGAGAGATGAGCAGTTCTTC. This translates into CASSEALLVNRDLRDEQFF.

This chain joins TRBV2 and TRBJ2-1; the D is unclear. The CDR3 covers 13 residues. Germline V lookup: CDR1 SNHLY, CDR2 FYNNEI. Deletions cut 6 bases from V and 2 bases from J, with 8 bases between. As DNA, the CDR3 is TGTGCCAGCAGCACGGCCGCCTACAATGAGCAGTTCTTC. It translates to CASSTAAYNEQFF.